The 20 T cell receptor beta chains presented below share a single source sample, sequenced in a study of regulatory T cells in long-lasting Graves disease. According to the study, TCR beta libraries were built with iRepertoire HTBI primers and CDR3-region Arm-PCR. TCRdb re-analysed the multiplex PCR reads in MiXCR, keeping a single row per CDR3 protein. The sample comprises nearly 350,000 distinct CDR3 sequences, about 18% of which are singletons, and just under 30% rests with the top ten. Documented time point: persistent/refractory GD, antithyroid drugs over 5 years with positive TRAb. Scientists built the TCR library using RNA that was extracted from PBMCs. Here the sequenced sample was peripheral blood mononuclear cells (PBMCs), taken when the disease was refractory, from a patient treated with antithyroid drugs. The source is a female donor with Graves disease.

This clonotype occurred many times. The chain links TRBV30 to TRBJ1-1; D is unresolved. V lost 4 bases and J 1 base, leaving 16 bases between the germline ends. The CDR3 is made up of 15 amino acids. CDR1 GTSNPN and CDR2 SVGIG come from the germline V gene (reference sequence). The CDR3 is CAWITSFRSNTEAFF. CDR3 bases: TGTGCCTGGATCACCTCGTTTAGGTCGAACACTGAAGCTTTCTTT.

CDR3 in amino acids: CASSSHHRGGYTF. The CDR3 DNA reads TGTGCCAGCAGCTCGCACCACCGCGGTGGCTACACCTTC. This chain connects TRBV28 to TRBJ1-2; D not certain. The CDR3 spans 13 residues. V was cut by 6 bases and J by 7 bases, with 15 bases left in between. The germline V gene encodes CDR1 MDHEN and CDR2 SYDVKM.

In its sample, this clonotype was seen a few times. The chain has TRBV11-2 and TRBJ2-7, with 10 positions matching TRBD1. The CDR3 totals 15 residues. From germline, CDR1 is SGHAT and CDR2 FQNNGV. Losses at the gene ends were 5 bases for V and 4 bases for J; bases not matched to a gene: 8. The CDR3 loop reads CASSQTGTGDYEQYF. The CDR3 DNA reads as TGTGCCAGCAGCCAAACCGGGACAGGGGATTACGAGCAGTACTTC.

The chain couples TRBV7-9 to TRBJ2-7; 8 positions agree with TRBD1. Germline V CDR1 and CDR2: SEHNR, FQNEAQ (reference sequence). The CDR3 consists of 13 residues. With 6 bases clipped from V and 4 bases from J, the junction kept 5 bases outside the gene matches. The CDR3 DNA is TGTGCCAGCAGGCGGGGACAGGTGTACGAGCAGTACTTC. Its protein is CASRRGQVYEQYF.

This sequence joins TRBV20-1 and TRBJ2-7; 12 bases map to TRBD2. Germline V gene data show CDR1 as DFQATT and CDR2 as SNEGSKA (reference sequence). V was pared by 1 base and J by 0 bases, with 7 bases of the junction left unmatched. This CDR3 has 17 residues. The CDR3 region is CSARALGLAGNSYEQYF. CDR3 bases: TGCAGTGCTAGAGCCCTGGGACTAGCGGGTAACTCCTACGAGCAGTACTTC.

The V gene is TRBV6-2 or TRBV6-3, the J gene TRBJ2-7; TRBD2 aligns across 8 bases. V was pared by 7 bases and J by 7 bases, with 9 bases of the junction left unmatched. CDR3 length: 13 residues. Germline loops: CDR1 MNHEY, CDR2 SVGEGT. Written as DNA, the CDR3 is TGTGCCAGCACCCAAGCGGGGGATTGGGAGCAGTACTTC. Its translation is CASTQAGDWEQYF.

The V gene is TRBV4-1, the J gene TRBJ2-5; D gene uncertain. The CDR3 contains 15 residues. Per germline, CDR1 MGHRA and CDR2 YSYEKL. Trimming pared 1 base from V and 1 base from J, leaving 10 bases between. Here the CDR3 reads CASSQGWAAQETQYF. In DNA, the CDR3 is TGCGCCAGCAGCCAAGGGTGGGCAGCCCAAGAGACCCAGTACTTC.

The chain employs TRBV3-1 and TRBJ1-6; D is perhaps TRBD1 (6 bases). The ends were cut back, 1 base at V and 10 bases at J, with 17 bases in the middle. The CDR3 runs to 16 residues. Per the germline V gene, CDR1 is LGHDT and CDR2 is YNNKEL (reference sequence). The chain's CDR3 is CASSQAGAEGKSPLHF. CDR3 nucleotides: TGTGCCAGCAGCCAAGCAGGGGCAGAGGGAAAATCACCCCTCCACTTT.

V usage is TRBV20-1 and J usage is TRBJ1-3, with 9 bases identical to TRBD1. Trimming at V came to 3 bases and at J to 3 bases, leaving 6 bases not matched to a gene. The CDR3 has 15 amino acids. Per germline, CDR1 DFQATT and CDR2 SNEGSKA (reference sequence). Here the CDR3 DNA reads TGCAGTGCTAGTCACGGGACAGGGATTGGAAACACCATATATTTT. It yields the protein CSASHGTGIGNTIYF.

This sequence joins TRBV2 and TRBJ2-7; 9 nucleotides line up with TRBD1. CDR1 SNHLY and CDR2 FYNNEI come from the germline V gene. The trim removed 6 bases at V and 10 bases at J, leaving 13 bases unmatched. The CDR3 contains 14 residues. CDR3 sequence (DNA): TGTGCCAGCAGCAGTTTCAACCGACAGGGGGACCAGTACTTC. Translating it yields CASSSFNRQGDQYF. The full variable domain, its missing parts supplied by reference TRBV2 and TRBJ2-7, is EPEVTQTPSHQVTQMGQEVILRCVPISNHLYFYWYRQILGQKVEFLVSFYNNEISEKSEIFDDQFSVERPDGSNFTLKIRSTKLEDSAMYFCASSSFNRQGDQYFGPGTRLTVT.

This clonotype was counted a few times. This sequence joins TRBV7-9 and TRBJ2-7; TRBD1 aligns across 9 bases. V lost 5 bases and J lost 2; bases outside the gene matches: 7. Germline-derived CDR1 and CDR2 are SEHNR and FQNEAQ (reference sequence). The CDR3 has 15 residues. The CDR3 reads CASSPRRTGAYEQYF. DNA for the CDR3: TGTGCCAGCAGCCCACGAAGGACAGGGGCCTACGAGCAGTACTTC. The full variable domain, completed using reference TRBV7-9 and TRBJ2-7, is DTGVSQNPRHKITKRGQNVTFRCDPISEHNRLYWYRQTLGQGPEFLTYFQNEAQLEKSRLLSDRFSAERPKGSFSTLEIQRTEQGDSAMYLCASSPRRTGAYEQYFGPGTRLTVT.

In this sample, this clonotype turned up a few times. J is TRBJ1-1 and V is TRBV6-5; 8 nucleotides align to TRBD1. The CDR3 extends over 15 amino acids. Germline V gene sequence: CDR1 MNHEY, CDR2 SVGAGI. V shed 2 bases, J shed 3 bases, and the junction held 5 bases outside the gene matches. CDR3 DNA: TGTGCCAGCAGTTACCGACAGGGGCAATACACTGAAGCTTTCTTT. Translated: CASSYRQGQYTEAFF.

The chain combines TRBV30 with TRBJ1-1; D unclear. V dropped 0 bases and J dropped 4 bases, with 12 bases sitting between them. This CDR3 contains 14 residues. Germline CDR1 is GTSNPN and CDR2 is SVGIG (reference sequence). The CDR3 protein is CAWSVLQEGTEAFF. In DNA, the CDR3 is TGTGCCTGGAGTGTACTCCAGGAGGGCACTGAAGCTTTCTTT.

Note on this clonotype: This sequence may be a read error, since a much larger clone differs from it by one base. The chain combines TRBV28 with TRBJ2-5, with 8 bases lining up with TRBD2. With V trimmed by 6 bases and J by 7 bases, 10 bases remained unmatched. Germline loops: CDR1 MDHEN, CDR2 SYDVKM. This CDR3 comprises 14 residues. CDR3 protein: CASRPRGAGGTQYF. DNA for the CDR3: TGTGCCAGCAGGCCCCGGGGGGCGGGGGGGACCCAGTACTTC.

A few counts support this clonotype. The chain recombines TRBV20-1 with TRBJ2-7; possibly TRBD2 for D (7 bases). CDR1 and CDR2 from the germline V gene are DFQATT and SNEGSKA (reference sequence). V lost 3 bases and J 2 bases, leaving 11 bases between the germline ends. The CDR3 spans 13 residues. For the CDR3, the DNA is TGCAGTGCTAGCGGGGGGCCCGCCTACGAGCAGTACTTC. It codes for CSASGGPAYEQYF.

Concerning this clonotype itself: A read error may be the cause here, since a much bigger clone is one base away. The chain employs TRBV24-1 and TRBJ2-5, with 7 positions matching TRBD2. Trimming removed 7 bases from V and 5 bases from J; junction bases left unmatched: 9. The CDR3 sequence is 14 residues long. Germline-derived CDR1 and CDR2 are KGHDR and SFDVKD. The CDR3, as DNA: TGTGCCACCAGCGCCGCGGGGGACTGGGAGACCCAGTACTTC. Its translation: CATSAAGDWETQYF.

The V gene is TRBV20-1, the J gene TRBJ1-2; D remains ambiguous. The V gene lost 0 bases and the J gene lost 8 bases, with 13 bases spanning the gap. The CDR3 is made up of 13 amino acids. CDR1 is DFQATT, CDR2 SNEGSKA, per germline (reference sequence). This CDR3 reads CSARDPREGGYTF. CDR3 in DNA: TGCAGTGCTAGAGATCCCCGAGAAGGGGGCTACACCTTC.

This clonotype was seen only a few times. The CDR3 protein is CASSSRDGRNGYTF. CDR3 nucleotides: TGTGCCAGCAGCTCCCGGGACGGCAGAAATGGCTACACCTTC. This chain joins TRBV5-6 and TRBJ1-2; D is possibly TRBD1 (5 bases). Per the germline V gene, CDR1 is SGHDT and CDR2 is YYEEEE. Trimming pared 3 bases from V and 6 bases from J, leaving 15 bases between. The CDR3 is 14 residues long. The whole variable domain, filled in from reference TRBV5-6 and TRBJ1-2, reads DAGVTQSPTHLIKTRGQQVTLRCSPKSGHDTVSWYQQALGQGPQFIFQYYEEEERQRGNFPDRFSGHQFPNYSSELNVNALLLGDSALYLCASSSRDGRNGYTFGSGTRLTVV.

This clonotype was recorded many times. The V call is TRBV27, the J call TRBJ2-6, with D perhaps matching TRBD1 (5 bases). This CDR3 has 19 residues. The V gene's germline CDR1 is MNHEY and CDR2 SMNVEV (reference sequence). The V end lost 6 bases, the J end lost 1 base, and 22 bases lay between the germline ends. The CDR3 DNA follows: TGTGCCAGCAGCCCTCCGGCCAAGGGGATTTTATCTGGGGCCAACGTCCTGACTTTC. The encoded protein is CASSPPAKGILSGANVLTF.

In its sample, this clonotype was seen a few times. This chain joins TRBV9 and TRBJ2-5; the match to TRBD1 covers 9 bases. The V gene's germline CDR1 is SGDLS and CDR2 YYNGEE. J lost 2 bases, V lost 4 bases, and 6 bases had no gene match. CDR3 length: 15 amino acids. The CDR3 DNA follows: TGTGCCAGCAGCCAAGACAGGGGGATACAAGAGACCCAGTACTTC. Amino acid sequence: CASSQDRGIQETQYF. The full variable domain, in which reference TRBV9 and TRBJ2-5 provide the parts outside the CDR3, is DSGVTQTPKHLITATGQRVTLRCSPRSGDLSVYWYQQSLDQGLQFLIQYYNGEERAKGNILERFSAQQFPDLHSELNLSSLELGDSALYFCASSQDRGIQETQYFGPGTRLLVL.